Presented here are 14 T cell receptor beta chains from one specimen sequenced in a study of cytomegalovirus exposure and HLA in healthy donors. PCR used 60 Vbeta primers and 13 Jbeta primers. Generated by immunoSEQ multiplex PCR, the TCRdb table keeps only in-frame clones and is missing some. This repertoire shows about 120,000 clones, around 75% found once; its top ten account for just under 3%. The specimen was PBMCs. The receptors originated from a woman in her 40s in good health and CMV-seropositive.

As DNA, the CDR3 is TGTGCCAGCAGCTCTACAGGTCAGCATCAGCCCCAGCATTTT. It codes for CASSSTGQHQPQHF. The chain has TRBV11-2 and TRBJ1-5; a weak D match, TRBD1 (5 bases). V lost 4 bases and J lost 5, with 12 bases in between. The CDR3 length is 14 residues. Looked up from germline, CDR1 is SGHAT and CDR2 is FQNNGV.

The table lists this clone with a few counts. The chain employs TRBV6-1 and TRBJ2-3; a weak D match, TRBD2 (5 bases). Trimming pared 3 bases from V and 4 bases from J, leaving 14 bases between. Germline V gives CDR1 MNHNS, CDR2 SASEGT. The CDR3 loop spans 15 amino acids. CDR3 DNA sequence: TGTGCCAGCAGTGATAGGGATGGAGGCCCAGATACGCAGTATTTT. It yields the protein CASSDRDGGPDTQYF.

This clone has a handful of counts. The chain uses TRBV5-1 and TRBJ2-3; 7 bases are a match to TRBD2. The germline V gene encodes CDR1 SGHRS and CDR2 YFSETQ. With V trimmed by 0 bases and J by 2 bases, 6 bases remained unmatched. The length of the CDR3 is 16 residues. In DNA form, the CDR3 reads TGCGCCAGCAGCTTGGGGCAGCGGGGCGACACAGATACGCAGTATTTT. It encodes CASSLGQRGDTDTQYF.

This chain joins TRBV9 and TRBJ1-2, with TRBD1 as a possible D gene (5 bases). Germline CDR1 is SGDLS and CDR2 is YYNGEE. Trimming left V 9 bases short and J 14 bases short, with 14 bases between. The length of the CDR3 is 9 residues. CDR3: CATLRGRTF. CDR3 DNA sequence: TGTGCCACATTAAGGGGCCGGACCTTC.

The genes are TRBV6-5 and TRBJ1-1, with D unresolved. CDR1 is MNHEY and CDR2 is SVGAGI in the germline V gene. The CDR3 has 15 amino acids. Deletions cut 6 bases from V and 6 bases from J, with 20 bases between. For the CDR3, the DNA is TGTGCCAGCAGGGAACCCCTCCGGACGGAGGCTGAAGCTTTCTTT. As protein: CASREPLRTEAEAFF.

The chain carries TRBV28 and TRBJ1-2; TRBD1 matches at 9 bases. V gave up 5 bases and J gave up 7 bases; unmatched junction bases: 8. Per germline, CDR1 MDHEN and CDR2 SYDVKM. The CDR3 runs 14 residues. CDR3 in amino acids: CASSALGTGSGYTF. CDR3 bases: TGTGCCAGCAGTGCCCTCGGGACAGGGTCTGGCTACACCTTC.

CDR3 coding DNA: TGTGCCAGCAGTTCTCCGCAGGGGAGAGGTGGGGAAAAACTGTTTTTT. This sequence encodes CASSSPQGRGGEKLFF. V usage is TRBV28 and J usage is TRBJ1-4; a weak D match, TRBD1 (6 bases). Germline V gene sequence: CDR1 MDHEN, CDR2 SYDVKM. V was clipped by 4 bases and J by 8 bases, with 20 bases between them. The CDR3 has 16 amino acids.

This clone was observed a handful of times. The chain combines TRBV6-5 with TRBJ1-1, with D possibly being TRBD1 (6 bases). The V end lost 0 bases, the J end lost 0 bases, and 11 bases lay between the germline ends. The CDR3 consists of 16 residues. Germline CDR1 reads MNHEY; CDR2 reads SVGAGI. CDR3: CASSYSGAGVNTEAFF. In DNA form, the CDR3 reads TGTGCCAGCAGTTACTCGGGGGCAGGGGTGAACACTGAAGCTTTCTTT.

The chain carries TRBV6-5 and TRBJ2-5; 9 bases map to TRBD2. CDR3 size: 15 residues. With V trimmed by 2 bases and J by 4 bases, 5 bases remained unmatched. The germline gives CDR1 MNHEY, CDR2 SVGAGI. The CDR3 is CASSYGAGGPETQYF. The CDR3 DNA follows: TGTGCCAGCAGTTACGGCGCGGGAGGGCCAGAGACCCAGTACTTC.

This chain joins TRBV6-5 and TRBJ1-3; D is perhaps TRBD1 (5 bases). Germline V gene data show CDR1 as MNHEY and CDR2 as SVGAGI. The ends were cut back, 7 bases at V and 2 bases at J, with 15 bases in the middle. The CDR3 totals 15 residues. CDR3 bases: TGTGCCAGCATTCCCGCCGGACAAACTGGAAACACCATATATTTT. This gives the protein CASIPAGQTGNTIYF.

On this clone itself: This CDR3 is also generated by other DNA sequences in the sample. V gene TRBV6-1 combines with J gene TRBJ1-2; possibly TRBD1 for D (5 bases). This CDR3 has 14 amino acids. Germline loops: CDR1 MNHNS, CDR2 SASEGT. Trimming removed 2 bases at V and 4 bases at J, with 11 bases between. CDR3 protein: CASSERGNRYGYTF. The CDR3 nucleotides read TGTGCCAGCAGTGAAAGGGGCAACCGCTATGGCTACACCTTC.

The chain combines TRBV7-6 with TRBJ1-4; D ambiguous. Between the trimmed V and J ends, which lost 5 bases and 0 bases, there was a span of 13 bases. Germline CDR1 reads SGHVS; CDR2 reads FNYEAQ. The CDR3 consists of 16 residues. Here the CDR3 DNA reads TGTGCCAGCAGCCCAGACCGACTTGCAACTAATGAAAAACTGTTTTTT. Its translation: CASSPDRLATNEKLFF.

The V gene is TRBV6-1, the J gene TRBJ2-7; 9 bases map to TRBD1. V was clipped by 6 bases and J by 6 bases; unmatched bases: 9. The CDR3 has 14 amino acids. Germline CDR1 reads MNHNS; CDR2 reads SASEGT. CDR3 loop: CASSDLQGASEQYF. CDR3 nucleotides: TGTGCCAGCAGCGACCTACAGGGGGCTTCCGAGCAGTACTTC.

The chain employs TRBV7-8 and TRBJ2-2, with 9 bases identical to TRBD2. Germline V lookup: CDR1 SGHVS, CDR2 FQNEAQ. V was pared by 1 base and J by 1 base, with 10 bases of the junction left unmatched. The CDR3 is 19 amino acids. CDR3 sequence: CASSLDVGRLAENTGELFF. CDR3 DNA sequence: TGTGCCAGCAGCTTAGACGTTGGGAGACTAGCGGAGAACACCGGGGAGCTGTTTTTT.